One and the same sample provided the 25 T cell receptor beta chains below, sequenced in a study of blood T cell repertoires in COVID-19. The protocol was immunoSEQ multiplex PCR, while the TCRdb copy is restricted to in-frame clones and leaves out a portion. Here the sample spans a few hundred thousand clones, more than 65% being singletons. The sample taken for sequencing was peripheral blood. The receptor set was obtained from a woman in her thirties or forties who had recovered from COVID-19.

The chain combines TRBV19 with TRBJ2-3; 8 bases agree with TRBD2. Germline V lookup: CDR1 LNHDA, CDR2 SQIVND (reference sequence). Trimming removed 2 bases from V and 3 bases from J; junction bases left unmatched: 4. The CDR3 is made up of 15 amino acids. The CDR3 reads CASSIRRGGTDTQYF. The CDR3, as DNA: TGTGCCAGTAGTATAAGACGGGGGGGTACAGATACGCAGTATTTT.

The chain has TRBV28 and TRBJ2-5; D possibly corresponds to TRBD2 (5 bases). Germline V gene lookup returns CDR1 MDHEN and CDR2 SYDVKM. This CDR3 region has 13 residues. Deletions cut 7 bases from V and 2 bases from J, with 11 bases between. The DNA for the CDR3 is TGTGCCAGCACTCTTCGGGGACAAGAGACCCAGTACTTC. This codes for CASTLRGQETQYF.

The CDR3 DNA reads as TGTGCCAGCAGCCAGGACAGGGCCTCCTACGAGCAGTACTTC. This translates into CASSQDRASYEQYF. The genes are TRBV5-4 and TRBJ2-7; 8 positions agree with TRBD1. Germline V CDR1 and CDR2: SGHNT, YYREEE (reference sequence). The CDR3 runs 14 residues. After removal of 4 bases from V and 0 bases from J, the junction contained 3 bases not matched to a gene.

This clone occurred a few times. This chain connects TRBV21-1 to TRBJ1-1; the table's TRBD1 call for D was not verified on the DNA. TRBV21-1 is a known pseudogene. The CDR3 is made up of 15 amino acids. Written as DNA, the CDR3 is TGTGCCAGCAGCATAATGGGGGACAGCCCTCCTGAAGCTTTCTTT. Its translation: CASSIMGDSPPEAFF.

This chain uses TRBV6-5 with TRBJ1-6, with D uncertain. Trimming left V 6 bases short and J 9 bases short, with 18 bases between. The CDR3 runs 15 residues. From germline, CDR1 is MNHEY and CDR2 SVGAGI. The CDR3 region is CASSPLGGGGSPLHF. The DNA of the CDR3 is TGTGCCAGCAGCCCGCTCGGTGGAGGAGGTTCACCCCTCCACTTT.

Notes on this clone: The germline gene is not matched at one end of the junction; a read error may be the cause. This chain links TRBV13 with TRBJ1-1; 9 nucleotides match TRBD1. CDR1 and CDR2 from the germline V gene are PRHDT and FYEKMQ (reference sequence). This CDR3 region has 14 residues. In DNA form, the CDR3 reads TGTGCCAGCAGCCTAGGACAGGGGATCGCTGAAGCTTTCTTT. Its translation is CASSLGQGIAEAFF.

This chain connects TRBV9 to TRBJ2-3; 7 bases align to TRBD1. The CDR3 covers 16 residues. V dropped 0 bases and J dropped 0; count of bases not matched to a gene: 4. Germline V gives CDR1 SGDLS, CDR2 YYNGEE. In nucleotides, the CDR3 is TGTGCCAGCAGCGTAGATGAGACAGGGAGCACAGATACGCAGTATTTT. Its translation is CASSVDETGSTDTQYF.

The rearrangement links TRBV15 to TRBJ1-6; 7 bases are shared with TRBD1. Looked up from germline, CDR1 is LNHNV and CDR2 is YYDKDF (reference sequence). The CDR3 length is 16 residues. The V gene end was trimmed by 1 base and the J gene end by 4 bases; junction bases not matched to a gene: 4. Here the CDR3 reads CATSRGQGQYNSPLHF. CDR3 DNA sequence: TGTGCCACCAGCAGAGGACAGGGTCAATATAATTCACCCCTCCACTTT.

The chain employs TRBV5-5 and TRBJ2-1; a possible D gene is TRBD2 (5 bases). This CDR3 comprises 14 residues. Per germline, CDR1 SGHKS and CDR2 YYEKEE (reference sequence). V lost 0 bases and J lost 6, with 10 bases in between. The CDR3 DNA is TGTGCCAGCAGCTTGGATCGGGGTGCCAATGAGCAGTTCTTC. Residues: CASSLDRGANEQFF. Combining the CDR3 with reference TRBV5-5 and TRBJ2-1 gives the whole variable domain DAGVTQSPTHLIKTRGQQVTLRCSPISGHKSVSWYQQVLGQGPQFIFQYYEKEERGRGNFPDRFSARQFPNYSSELNVNALLLGDSALYLCASSLDRGANEQFFGPGTRLTVL.

The chain joins TRBV6-5 to TRBJ2-5; TRBD1 matches at 10 bases. The junction had 9 bases not matched to a gene; V was cut back by 6 bases and J by 5 bases. Germline values: CDR1 MNHEY, CDR2 SVGAGI. The CDR3 extends over 15 amino acids. The CDR3 here is CASRGQGEGWETQYF. DNA for the CDR3: TGTGCCAGCAGAGGACAGGGGGAGGGATGGGAGACCCAGTACTTC.

V gene TRBV10-3 combines with J gene TRBJ1-2; D not certain. CDR1 ENHRY and CDR2 SYGVKD come from the germline V gene. The CDR3 contains 15 residues. The V end lost 6 bases, the J end lost 6 bases, and 20 bases lay between the germline ends. The CDR3 sequence is CAIRETGLFSDGYTF. The CDR3 DNA reads TGTGCCATCAGGGAGACGGGCCTATTTAGCGATGGCTACACCTTC.

The chain carries TRBV19 and TRBJ2-1; perhaps TRBD1 as D (5 bases). This CDR3 contains 13 residues. Germline CDR1 is LNHDA and CDR2 is SQIVND (reference sequence). Trimming shortened V by 6 bases and J by 3 bases, and 9 bases separated the two germline ends. As DNA, the CDR3 is TGTGCCAGTAGAAGTGGACACTACAATGAGCAGTTCTTC. Translated: CASRSGHYNEQFF.

The chain recombines TRBV6-2 or TRBV6-3 with TRBJ2-1; 10 bases match TRBD2. The CDR3 covers 16 residues. Looked up from germline, CDR1 is MNHEY and CDR2 is SVGEGT. After removal of 3 bases from V and 7 bases from J, the junction contained 9 bases not matched to a gene. This chain's CDR3 is CASSYTERGGKNEQFF. The CDR3 nucleotides are TGTGCCAGCAGTTATACTGAGCGGGGGGGCAAAAATGAGCAGTTCTTC.

Written as DNA, the CDR3 is TGTGCCAGTAAGGAGGGGCGATACCAAGAGACCCAGTACTTC. It translates to CASKEGRYQETQYF. This chain links TRBV19 with TRBJ2-5, with TRBD2 as a possible D gene (6 bases). V was pared by 7 bases and J by 0 bases, with 12 bases between. From germline, CDR1 is LNHDA and CDR2 SQIVND (reference sequence). This CDR3 contains 14 residues.

V is TRBV2 and J is TRBJ2-7; TRBD2 is a possible D gene (5 bases). The ends were cut back, 5 bases at V and 3 bases at J, with 17 bases in the middle. The germline V gene has CDR1 SNHLY and CDR2 FYNNEI. CDR3 length: 15 residues. The CDR3 DNA sequence: TGTGCCAGCAGTTCTGGATGGGCTAGCAGCTACGAGCAGTACTTC. This encodes CASSSGWASSYEQYF. The full variable domain, its missing parts supplied by reference TRBV2 and TRBJ2-7, is EPEVTQTPSHQVTQMGQEVILRCVPISNHLYFYWYRQILGQKVEFLVSFYNNEISEKSEIFDDQFSVERPDGSNFTLKIRSTKLEDSAMYFCASSSGWASSYEQYFGPGTRLTVT.

The rearrangement joins TRBV6-5 to TRBJ2-2, with D possibly matching TRBD2 (6 bases). Trimming took 2 bases from V and 5 from J, leaving 12 bases between them. Germline assignment: CDR1 MNHEY and CDR2 SVGAGI. The CDR3 sequence is 15 residues long. This CDR3 reads CASSYVAGRTGELFF. CDR3 coding DNA: TGTGCCAGCAGTTACGTGGCGGGGCGAACCGGGGAGCTGTTTTTT.

V usage is TRBV15 and J usage is TRBJ1-2; 12 nucleotides line up with TRBD1. The CDR3 has 15 residues. Germline CDR1 reads LNHNV; CDR2 reads YYDKDF (reference sequence). The ends lost 5 bases at V and 4 bases at J; junction bases unmatched: 5. CDR3 nucleotide sequence: TGTGCCACCAGCGGGGACAGGGGGCTAATCTATGGCTACACCTTC. Encoded protein: CATSGDRGLIYGYTF. The full variable domain, with the rest looked up from reference TRBV15 and TRBJ1-2, is DAMVIQNPRYQVTQFGKPVTLSCSQTLNHNVMYWYQQKSSQAPKLLFHYYDKDFNNEADTPDNFQSRRPNTSFCFLDIRSPGLGDTAMYLCATSGDRGLIYGYTFGSGTRLTVV.

V is TRBV6-5 and J is TRBJ1-4; TRBD1 might be the D (5 bases). The CDR3 runs 14 residues. V lost 5 bases and J 8 bases, leaving 15 bases between the germline ends. Germline values: CDR1 MNHEY, CDR2 SVGAGI. The CDR3 loop is CASSTSWRDEKLFF. The CDR3 DNA reads TGTGCCAGCAGTACCTCGTGGAGGGACGAAAAACTGTTTTTT.

The CDR3 sequence is CASSSTGATLGYTF. CDR3 bases: TGTGCCAGCAGCTCGACAGGGGCGACCCTTGGCTACACCTTC. The rearrangement links TRBV2 to TRBJ1-2; 8 nucleotides line up with TRBD1. Germline assignment: CDR1 SNHLY and CDR2 FYNNEI. J lost 7 bases, V lost 6 bases, and 10 bases had no gene match. CDR3 length equals 14 residues.

Here the CDR3 DNA reads TGTGCCAGCAGGGGCAGGGGGGATGGCTACACCTTC. Translated: CASRGRGDGYTF. The chain has TRBV6-5 and TRBJ1-2; 7 bases match TRBD1. Looked up from germline, CDR1 is MNHEY and CDR2 is SVGAGI. After removal of 6 bases from V and 6 bases from J, the junction contained 4 bases not matched to a gene. The CDR3 has 12 residues.

This chain uses TRBV7-8 with TRBJ2-5; 9 positions agree with TRBD1. Germline trimming cut 10 bases from V and 5 bases from J; bases unmatched to any gene: 8. The CDR3 has 13 amino acids. CDR1 SGHVS and CDR2 FQNEAQ come from the germline V gene. CDR3: CATNRGLQETQYF. The CDR3 DNA sequence: TGTGCCACAAACAGGGGGCTCCAGGAGACCCAGTACTTC.

The chain combines TRBV12-3 or TRBV12-4 with TRBJ1-2; D gene uncertain. The CDR3 sequence is 12 residues long. Trimming shortened V by 3 bases and J by 9 bases, and 11 bases separated the two germline ends. The CDR3 coding sequence is TGTGCCAGCAGTTTGGCGGGTCTTCGCTACACCTTC. Translated: CASSLAGLRYTF.

This chain uses TRBV4-2 with TRBJ1-2; D is possibly TRBD1 (5 bases). Looked up from germline, CDR1 is LGHNA and CDR2 is YNFKEQ. The ends were cut back, 3 bases at V and 6 bases at J, with 14 bases in the middle. The CDR3 is 14 residues long. For the CDR3, the DNA is TGTGCCAGCAGCCAGGGATTTGGACACAATGGCTACACCTTC. The encoded protein is CASSQGFGHNGYTF.

The chain employs TRBV5-5 and TRBJ1-6; 9 bases align to TRBD1. Germline lookup yields CDR1 SGHKS and CDR2 YYEKEE (reference sequence). The CDR3 spans 18 residues. The J segment lost 2 bases and the V segment lost 4 bases, leaving 10 bases of the junction unmatched. For the CDR3, the DNA is TGTGCCAGCAGCGACACGGGACAGGGCAAGCCCTATAATTCACCCCTCCACTTT. Amino acid sequence: CASSDTGQGKPYNSPLHF.

The rearrangement joins TRBV7-2 to TRBJ1-1; weak D call: TRBD1 (5 bases). The CDR3 sequence is 14 residues long. V lost 2 bases to trimming and J lost 7 bases, with 14 bases between them. CDR1 and CDR2 from the germline V gene are SGHTA and FQGNSA. For the CDR3, the DNA is TGTGCCAGCAGCTTATCAAGGGGTATGGATGAAGCTTTCTTT. As protein: CASSLSRGMDEAFF.